This T cell receptor beta chain was documented in a study of cytomegalovirus exposure and HLA in healthy donors (dated by TCRdb to between 2016 and 2019). Study-level background: An earlier analysis of approximately 590 of the donors reported about 290 Gb of sequence data and 117 million unique TCR beta sequences from about 180 million T cells. Around 300 gigabases of sequencing data and 80 million or so unique TCR sequences were included in an early release covering about 600 HLA-typed donors. Of the 300 to 450 genotyped donors, roughly 76% were placed in the genetic ancestry cluster associated with self-reported Caucasian donors. The study was designed to test whether signatures of past pathogen exposure could be identified by cataloging public T cell receptors. The study profiled the T cell repertoires of around 700 subjects by immunosequencing and related them to cytomegalovirus serostatus. In addition to the first cohort of 666 subjects, a separate validation cohort of 120 different subjects was used. High-throughput TCR immunosequencing, statistical association of individual TCRs with disease status, and machine learning were combined to predict cytomegalovirus infection status. A later analysis re-examined previously published TCR beta repertoires from hundreds of donors and added high-resolution HLA genotyping to investigate patterns of TCR occurrence. Rather than drawing on any new phenotypic data, the later analysis identified candidate immune exposures from TCR beta sequences and the way those sequences occurred across donors. To decide whether each TCR beta V gene segment behaved as functional or pseudogenic, an earlier analysis of some 580 of the donors relied on high-throughput TCR beta sequencing. Alongside the repertoire data, information on donor age, sex, ethnicity and CMV serostatus was compiled. A later genetic analysis used genome-wide SNP genotypes for about three fifths of the 666 donors, treating that subset as a discovery cohort. All discovery cohort repertoires had been generated using a single sequencing platform. Both class I and class II loci were covered by HLA typing, at four-digit resolution. The number of typed donors differed by locus: about 620-630 for A, B, C, DRB1 and DQB1; some 500 for DQA1; approximately 600 for DPA1; and about 450 for DPB1. Five DR-DQ haplotypes were handled as single units for association and clustering because linkage in the cohort was strong. Among roughly 400 genotyped donors of the cohort, an average of around 250,000 unique TCR beta nucleotide sequences was sequenced per donor, of which about 18% were non-productive. The investigation overall reported the following: The study listed approximately 160 TCR beta chains as associated with cytomegalovirus. Sequencing depth was assumed to be roughly uniform across donors in the presence/absence analyses, though that assumption may not hold. Because the 87-base-pair reads could not distinguish some IMGT-functional V segments, including TRBV6-2 and TRBV6-3, those segments were excluded. A cluster of highly shared sequence variants was judged likely to be a technical artifact of the sequencing pipeline. A later genetic analysis associated a missense DCLRE1C variant with V-gene and J-gene trimming of TCR beta chains, and an independent cohort replicated the association. The classifier was reported to diagnose cytomegalovirus status with high specificity and sensitivity in both the original and validation cohorts. According to a later analysis, parvovirus B19, influenza, CMV and Epstein-Barr virus appeared linked to several top co-occurrence clusters. A few of the identified cytomegalovirus-associated TCR beta chains were confirmed in vitro to be specific for cytomegalovirus antigens. In this cohort, only TCR beta chains were sequenced, and detectable features were limited by the absence of alpha or paired-chain data. Immune exposure information for the cohort was limited to CMV serostatus. A later genetic analysis reported fewer N-insertions in productive TCRs among donors in an Asian-associated ancestry cluster than the roughly 620-donor mean. Assigning TCR associations to individual alleles was difficult when HLA alleles, especially DR and DQ, strongly co-occurred. HLA typing was unavailable for some donors at each locus, so association tests used only the typed subset. It was suggested by the authors that the approach could potentially be generalized to other disease states and immunological phenotypes. While some public TCRs were present in many individuals, most TCR sequences turned up only very rarely across donors. Correlated functional status among segregating V segments might be attributable to linkage disequilibrium, but an unknown experimental factor could not be ruled out. Because counts were too low, under 20 rarely observed V segments, including chromosome 9 orphons, were left out of the earlier analysis of 500 to 650 of the donors. Most CMV-associated TCR beta chains appeared to be HLA-restricted in a later analysis, and the HLA associations seemed to be driven largely by CMV exposure. A later analysis found that HLA-associated TCR beta chains were more clonally expanded and had lower generation probabilities than equally common non-associated chains. A later analysis found that TCR association rates varied across HLA loci, with DRB1 alleles showing the most associated TCRs and HLA-C alleles the fewest. Broadly in line with IMGT annotations, most TCR beta V segments showed up in productive rearrangements about 87% or about 30% of the time in an earlier analysis of around 550 of the donors. In a later analysis, about 16,000 TCR beta sequences were associated with specific HLA alleles at a false discovery rate of 0.05. A further reported finding was that TCR beta sequences accurately predicted the HLA-A and HLA-B alleles for most subjects in the first cohort.

To note about this clone: The clone's antigen remains unknown. There are no base qualities to consult, and no much larger clone falls within one base.

The cohort comprised several hundred healthy bone marrow donors. At the time of sampling, every cohort member was nominally healthy, though immune exposures that went unrecorded were likely present. The donor tested CMV seronegative and was one of the 352 seronegative cohort members. Each donor provided a peripheral blood sample, and peripheral blood mononuclear cells were used for TCR beta sequencing. The Qiagen DNeasy Blood Extraction Kit was used to extract genomic DNA from the blood cell samples. The CDR3 has 13 amino acids, counting the end cysteine and phenylalanine. Just the 39-base CDR3 DNA is kept, in frame starting at base 1. Trimming removed 2 bases from V and 10 bases from J, leaving 9 bases between the germline ends. CDR1 and CDR2 (ENHRY, SYGVKD) derive from the germline V gene. Library creation used the immunoSEQ multiplex PCR assay. For the multiplex PCR, a mixture combining 60 forward primers for TCR Vbeta segments and 13 reverse primers for TCR Jbeta segments was used. A multiplex PCR assay on genomic DNA amplified the CDR3 region of rearranged TCR beta genes. On the Illumina HiSeq System, the amplified TCR beta libraries were sequenced as 87-base-pair reads. The study's processing was this. A later analysis counted 75 million to 100 million unique TCR beta chains across the 550 to 800 repertoires, and roughly 9.9 million of these chains were shared by at least two donors. To remove PCR and sequencing errors, raw reads were error-corrected and collapsed into unique sequences using a nearest-neighbor algorithm that merged closely related sequences. CDR3 sequences were aligned to IMGT reference sequences to assign V, D and J gene segments. For a sequence to be retained, a match of at least six nucleotides to both a V gene segment and a J gene segment was required. A rearrangement counted as productive if the CDR3 had no stop codons and remained in frame with V and J, and every other rearrangement counted as non-productive. Following IMGT convention, CDR3 was defined as the stretch from the second conserved V-encoded cysteine to the conserved J-encoded phenylalanine. The earlier analysis of 587 of the donors excluded any sequence lacking an unambiguous match to a single V gene segment. In an earlier analysis of almost 600 of the donors, a V segment was called functional when productive rearrangements were above 56.7%, and segregating when the standard deviation between donors exceeded 5%. A statistical classification framework was built for diagnosing cytomegalovirus status from the catalog of TCR beta chain sequences. V and J gene assignment, in a later analysis, came from comparing TCR nucleotide sequences with IMGT/GENE-DB human TR gene sequences. A later analysis assigned CDR3 sequences and most-parsimonious VDJ recombination scenarios with the TCRdist pipeline. A later analysis defined each TCR beta chain by its CDR3 amino acid sequence plus V-gene family, and excluded reads lacking a unique V-gene family. In a later analysis, approximately 590 highly shared, low-generation-probability nucleotide sequences were removed to address suspected cross-contamination and a sequencing artifact. A later analysis calculated a clonal expansion index for each public chain from normalized within-repertoire ranks of inferred template counts. In a later analysis, generation probabilities were computed with a VDJ recombination model fitted to out-of-frame rearrangements, and the resulting probabilities were checked against IGoR. In a later analysis, TCR-TCR, TCR-HLA and TCR-CMV co-occurrence was scored with hypergeometric tests, and a repertoire-size bias correction was applied to TCR pairs. False discovery rates were estimated in a later analysis by permuting HLA or CMV assignments 20 times. A later analysis grouped co-occurring TCRs with DBSCAN, adding TCRdist sequence similarity when clustering within HLA-allele-positive subsets. For co-occurrence clustering, repertoires with fewer than 30,000 or more than 120,000 public chains were excluded, along with about five repertoires with anomalous nucleotide sharing. The clones in this table, taken by TCRdb from immuneACCESS, are in-frame only. Not every clone is retained; where verified, under half of the shortfall comes from an unresolved V gene, and the cause of the rest is unknown. That table is the source of V, J and clone size, and D and trimming were worked out from the DNA. The sample profile shows 90,000 to 120,000 clones; about 85% of them were found once. The top ten clonotypes cover approximately 2% of the sample.

This TCR derives from a young man in good health and CMV-seronegative. The chain was built from TRBV10-3 and TRBJ1-6; possibly the D gene is TRBD1, per 5 matching bases. Sequenced input: PBMCs. This receptor carries the CDR3 CAISEAGGSPLHF. The base sequence is TGTGCCATCAGTGAGGCGGGGGGATCACCCCTCCACTTT.